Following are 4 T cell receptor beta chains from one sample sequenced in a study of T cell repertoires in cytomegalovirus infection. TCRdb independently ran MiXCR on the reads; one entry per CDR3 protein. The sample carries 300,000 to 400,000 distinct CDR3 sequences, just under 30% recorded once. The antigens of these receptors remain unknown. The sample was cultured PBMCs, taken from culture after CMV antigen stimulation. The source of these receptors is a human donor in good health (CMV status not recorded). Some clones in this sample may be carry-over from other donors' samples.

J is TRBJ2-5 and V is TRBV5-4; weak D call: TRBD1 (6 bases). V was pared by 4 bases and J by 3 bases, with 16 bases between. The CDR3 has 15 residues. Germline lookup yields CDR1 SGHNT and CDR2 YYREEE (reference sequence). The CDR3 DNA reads TGTGCCAGCAGCCCCGTCAGGGGACAAAAAGAGACCCAGTACTTC. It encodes CASSPVRGQKETQYF.

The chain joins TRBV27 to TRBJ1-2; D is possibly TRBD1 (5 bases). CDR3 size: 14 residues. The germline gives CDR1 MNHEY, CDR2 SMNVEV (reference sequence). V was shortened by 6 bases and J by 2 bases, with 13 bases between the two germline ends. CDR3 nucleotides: TGTGCCAGCAGAACCCCCGAGGGGAACTATGGCTACACCTTC. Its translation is CASRTPEGNYGYTF.

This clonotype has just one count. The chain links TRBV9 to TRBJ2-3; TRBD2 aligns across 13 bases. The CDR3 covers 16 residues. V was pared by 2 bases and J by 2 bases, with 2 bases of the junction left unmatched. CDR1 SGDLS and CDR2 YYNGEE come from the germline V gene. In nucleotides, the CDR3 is TGTGCCAGCAGCGTCGGGACTAGCGGGATCACAGATACGCAGTATTTT. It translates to CASSVGTSGITDTQYF. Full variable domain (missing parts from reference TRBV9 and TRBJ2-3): DSGVTQTPKHLITATGQRVTLRCSPRSGDLSVYWYQQSLDQGLQFLIQYYNGEERAKGNILERFSAQQFPDLHSELNLSSLELGDSALYFCASSVGTSGITDTQYFGPGTRLTVL.

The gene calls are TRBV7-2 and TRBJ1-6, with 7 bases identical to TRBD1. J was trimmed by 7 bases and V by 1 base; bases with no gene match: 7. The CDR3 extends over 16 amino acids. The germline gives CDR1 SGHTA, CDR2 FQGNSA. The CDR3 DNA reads TGTGCCAGCAGCTTAGGCCCTACAGGGGCGAATTCACCCCTCCACTTT. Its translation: CASSLGPTGANSPLHF.